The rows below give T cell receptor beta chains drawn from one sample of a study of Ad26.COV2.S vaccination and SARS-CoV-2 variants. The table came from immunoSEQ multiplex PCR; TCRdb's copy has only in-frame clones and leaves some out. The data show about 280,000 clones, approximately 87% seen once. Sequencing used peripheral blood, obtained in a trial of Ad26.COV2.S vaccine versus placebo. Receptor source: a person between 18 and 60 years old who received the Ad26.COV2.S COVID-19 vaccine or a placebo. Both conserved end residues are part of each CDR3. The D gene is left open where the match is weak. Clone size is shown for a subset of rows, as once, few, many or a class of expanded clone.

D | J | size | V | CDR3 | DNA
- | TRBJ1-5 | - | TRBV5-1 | CASSPGTDQPQHF | TGCGCCAGCAGCCCAGGGACCGATCAGCCCCAGCATTTT
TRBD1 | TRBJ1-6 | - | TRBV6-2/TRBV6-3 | CASSLQGQGYSPLHF | TGTGCCAGCAGTCTACAGGGACAGGGTTATTCACCCCTCCACTTT
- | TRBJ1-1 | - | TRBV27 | CASSLMGNGYTEAFF | TGTGCCAGCAGTTTAATGGGCAACGGGTACACTGAAGCTTTCTTT
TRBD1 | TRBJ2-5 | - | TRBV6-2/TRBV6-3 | CASSYDRAETQYF | TGTGCCAGCAGTTACGACAGGGCCGAGACCCAGTACTTC
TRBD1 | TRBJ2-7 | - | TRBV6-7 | CASSATPTGESGSCEQYF | TGTGCCAGCAGTGCCACCCCTACAGGGGAATCGGGTTCTTGCGAGCAGTACTTC
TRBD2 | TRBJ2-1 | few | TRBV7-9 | CASSPYLAGEDEQFF | TGTGCCAGCAGCCCGTATCTAGCGGGAGAAGATGAGCAGTTCTTC
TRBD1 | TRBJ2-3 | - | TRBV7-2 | CASSQTGYRTDTQYF | TGTGCCAGCAGCCAGACAGGGTATCGCACAGATACGCAGTATTTT
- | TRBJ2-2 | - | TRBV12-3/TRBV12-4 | CASGRYLTGELFF | TGTGCCAGCGGTCGGTATTTGACCGGGGAGCTGTTTTTT
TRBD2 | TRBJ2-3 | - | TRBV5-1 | CASSPGTSGRTDTQYF | TGCGCCAGCAGCCCCGGGACTAGCGGGAGAACAGATACGCAGTATTTT
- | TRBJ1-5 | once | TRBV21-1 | CASSKLGGKDRGNQPQHF | TGTGCCAGCAGCAAATTAGGGGGTAAGGACAGGGGGAATCAGCCCCAGCATTTT
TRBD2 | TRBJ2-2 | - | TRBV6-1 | CASSEAWTSETGELFF | TGTGCCAGCAGTGAAGCGTGGACTAGCGAAACCGGGGAGCTGTTTTTT
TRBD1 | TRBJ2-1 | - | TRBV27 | CASSLSGTGRYNEQFF | TGTGCCAGCAGTTTATCGGGGACAGGGCGCTACAATGAGCAGTTCTTC
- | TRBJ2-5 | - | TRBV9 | CASSVGAGWETQYF | TGTGCCAGCAGCGTAGGGGCAGGGTGGGAGACCCAGTACTTC
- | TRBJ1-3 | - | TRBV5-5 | CASSVRDTSLGTIYF | TGTGCCAGCAGTGTGAGGGACACGAGTTTGGGCACCATATATTTT
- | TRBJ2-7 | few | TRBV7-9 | CASSLVGLHYEQYF | TGTGCCAGCAGCTTGGTGGGACTCCACTACGAGCAGTACTTC
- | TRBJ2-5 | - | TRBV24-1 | CATGQRQNVQETQYF | TGTGCCACCGGACAGAGACAAAATGTCCAAGAGACCCAGTACTTC
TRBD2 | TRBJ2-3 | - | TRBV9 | CASSVEDPSGRVGLSTDTQYF | TGTGCCAGCAGCGTAGAAGATCCTAGCGGGAGGGTGGGCCTTAGCACAGATACGCAGTATTTT
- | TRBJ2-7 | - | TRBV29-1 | CSVQGTYEQYF | TGCAGCGTACAAGGGACCTACGAGCAGTACTTC
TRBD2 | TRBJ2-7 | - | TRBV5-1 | CASSPAGGPYEQYF | TGCGCCAGCAGCCCGGCGGGGGGTCCCTACGAGCAGTACTTC
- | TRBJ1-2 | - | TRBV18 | CASSPLTGTYGYTF | TGTGCCAGCTCACCACTGACAGGAACCTATGGCTACACCTTC
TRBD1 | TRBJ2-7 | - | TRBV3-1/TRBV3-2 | CASSHAPGQGYEQYF | TGTGCCAGCAGCCATGCCCCGGGACAGGGCTACGAGCAGTACTTC
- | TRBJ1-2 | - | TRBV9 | CASSVVGGVWGYTF | TGTGCCAGCAGCGTAGTGGGGGGAGTGTGGGGCTACACCTTC
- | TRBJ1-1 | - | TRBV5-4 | CASSERATEAFF | TGTGCCAGCAGTGAAAGGGCCACCGAAGCTTTCTTT
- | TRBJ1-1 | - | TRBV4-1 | CASSQPTANTEAFF | TGCGCCAGCAGCCAACCGACAGCTAACACTGAGGCTTTCTTT
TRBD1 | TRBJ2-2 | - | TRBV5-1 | CASSPGQPTGELFF | TGCGCCAGCAGCCCGGGACAGCCCACCGGGGAGCTGTTTTTT
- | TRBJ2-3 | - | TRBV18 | CASSPNERRGTDTQYF | TGTGCCAGCTCACCAAACGAGCGGAGGGGGACAGATACGCAGTATTTT
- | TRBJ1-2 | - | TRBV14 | CASSPGQNYGYTF | TGTGCCAGCAGCCCCGGACAGAACTATGGCTACACCTTC
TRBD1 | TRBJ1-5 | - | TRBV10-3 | CAISASGGASNQPQHF | TGTGCCATCAGTGCCTCAGGGGGCGCGAGCAATCAGCCCCAGCATTTT
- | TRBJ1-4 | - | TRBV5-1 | CASSPLVGPEKLFF | TGCGCCAGCAGCCCGTTAGTTGGGCCTGAAAAACTGTTTTTT
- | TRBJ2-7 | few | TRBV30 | CAWSLLDRAAGEQYF | TGTGCCTGGAGCCTCCTTGACAGGGCAGCGGGCGAGCAGTACTTC
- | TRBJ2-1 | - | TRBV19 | CASSIRWATYNEQFF | TGTGCCAGTAGTATAAGGTGGGCAACCTACAATGAGCAGTTCTTC
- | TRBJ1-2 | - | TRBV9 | CASSASVNYGYTF | TGTGCCAGCAGCGCCAGCGTTAACTATGGCTACACCTTC
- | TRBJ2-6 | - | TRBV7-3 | CASSDTGPGANVLTF | TGTGCCAGCAGCGACACAGGGCCCGGGGCCAACGTCCTGACTTTC
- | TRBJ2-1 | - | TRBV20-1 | CSARDRGEQFF | TGCAGTGCTAGAGATCGGGGTGAGCAGTTCTTC
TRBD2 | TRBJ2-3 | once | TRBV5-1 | CASSLVAGPPTDTQYF | TGCGCCAGCAGCTTGGTAGCGGGGCCACCCACAGATACGCAGTATTTT
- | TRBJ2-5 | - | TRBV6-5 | CASSYTPGETQYF | TGTGCCAGCAGTTACACCCCGGGGGAGACCCAGTACTTC